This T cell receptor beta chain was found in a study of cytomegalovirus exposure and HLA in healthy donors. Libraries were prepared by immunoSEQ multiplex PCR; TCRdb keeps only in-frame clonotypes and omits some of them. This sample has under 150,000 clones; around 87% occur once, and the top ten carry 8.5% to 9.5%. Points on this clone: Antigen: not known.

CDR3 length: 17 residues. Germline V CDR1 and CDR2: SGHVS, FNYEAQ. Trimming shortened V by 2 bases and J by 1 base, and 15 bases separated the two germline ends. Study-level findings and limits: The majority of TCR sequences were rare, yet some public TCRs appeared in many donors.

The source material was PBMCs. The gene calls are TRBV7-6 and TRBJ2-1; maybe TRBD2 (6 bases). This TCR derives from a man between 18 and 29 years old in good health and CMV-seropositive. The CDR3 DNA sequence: TGTGCCAGCAGCTTATCCCCTTACGGGAGTTCCTACAATGAGCAGTTCTTC. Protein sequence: CASSLSPYGSSYNEQFF.